This entry lists 27 T cell receptor beta chains sequenced from one sample in a study of T cell changes during pregnancy in multiple sclerosis. The assay was immunoSEQ multiplex PCR, and TCRdb's table has in-frame clones only and misses some. The sample carries tens of thousands of clones, approximately 87% recorded once. Sequenced material: peripheral blood, taken after pregnancy. These receptor sequences come from a female donor in good health, enrolled as a control in a pregnancy study.

The table lists this clone with a few counts. V and J are TRBV5-4 and TRBJ2-5; perhaps TRBD2 as D (6 bases). Germline V gene data show CDR1 as SGHNT and CDR2 as YYREEE (reference sequence). The CDR3 totals 12 residues. Trimming stripped 9 bases from V and 2 bases from J, with 11 bases between. DNA of the CDR3: TGTGCCACTAGCGTGGATCAAGAGACCCAGTACTTC. Its protein product is CATSVDQETQYF. Variable domain in full (rest from reference TRBV5-4 and TRBJ2-5): ETGVTQSPTHLIKTRGQQVTLRCSSQSGHNTVSWYQQALGQGPQFIFQYYREEENGRGNFPPRFSGLQFPNYSSELNVNALELDDSALYLCATSVDQETQYFGPGTRLLVL.

The CDR3 DNA sequence: TGTGCCATCAGTGCGGGACTAGCGGGAGTCGGGACCCAGTACTTC. Protein: CAISAGLAGVGTQYF. The rearrangement links TRBV10-3 to TRBJ2-5; 14 nucleotides line up with TRBD2. The V gene end was trimmed by 4 bases and the J gene end by 7 bases; junction bases not matched to a gene: 5. Germline V gives CDR1 ENHRY, CDR2 SYGVKD. This CDR3 contains 15 residues.

The genes are TRBV5-5 and TRBJ2-1; a possible D gene is TRBD1 (6 bases). Trimming removed 4 bases from V and 10 bases from J, with 15 bases in between. The CDR3 is 13 amino acids. Germline V gene sequence: CDR1 SGHKS, CDR2 YYEKEE (reference sequence). In DNA, the CDR3 is TGTGCCAGCAGCCCGATCCCAGGGGAAGAGCAGTTCTTC. This translates into CASSPIPGEEQFF.

The V call is TRBV6-1, the J call TRBJ2-3; the match to TRBD2 covers 10 bases. There are 15 residues in the CDR3. Germline V gene sequence: CDR1 MNHNS, CDR2 SASEGT. With 7 bases clipped from V and 1 base from J, the junction kept 5 bases outside the gene matches. CDR3 in DNA: TGTGCCAGCAAATTTACTAGCGGGGGCACAGATACGCAGTATTTT. This sequence encodes CASKFTSGGTDTQYF.

This chain connects TRBV27 to TRBJ2-5; 11 nucleotides agree with TRBD1. The length of the CDR3 is 16 residues. Germline assignment: CDR1 MNHEY and CDR2 SMNVEV (reference sequence). V was clipped by 7 bases and J by 2 bases; unmatched bases: 9. The CDR3 region is CASNPGQGAGQETQYF. The DNA of the CDR3 is TGTGCCAGCAATCCCGGACAGGGGGCAGGACAAGAGACCCAGTACTTC.

The genes are TRBV2 and TRBJ2-7; D perhaps matches TRBD1 (5 bases). The V end lost 2 bases, the J end lost 2 bases, and 10 bases lay between the germline ends. Germline V gives CDR1 SNHLY, CDR2 FYNNEI. CDR3 length: 14 residues. CDR3 amino acids: CASSERDRPYEQYF. For the CDR3, the DNA is TGTGCCAGCAGTGAACGCGACAGACCCTACGAGCAGTACTTC.

The J gene is TRBJ2-1, the V gene TRBV11-2; D may be TRBD2 (5 bases). Between the trimmed V and J ends, which lost 2 bases and 0 bases, there was a span of 11 bases. The CDR3 has 16 amino acids. CDR1 is SGHAT, CDR2 FQNNGV, per germline. In DNA form, the CDR3 reads TGTGCCAGCAGCTTACGGGGAAGCTACTCCTACAATGAGCAGTTCTTC. Amino acid sequence: CASSLRGSYSYNEQFF.

The chain combines TRBV9 with TRBJ2-3; D is uncertain. Germline V lookup: CDR1 SGDLS, CDR2 YYNGEE. The germline V and J ends were trimmed by 4 bases and 5 bases, with 17 bases remaining between them. The CDR3 extends over 15 amino acids. CDR3 sequence (DNA): TGTGCCAGCAGCCCAAATATCTACCCCCTAGATACGCAGTATTTT. Translation gives CASSPNIYPLDTQYF. Full variable domain (outside the CDR3, taken from reference TRBV9 and TRBJ2-3): DSGVTQTPKHLITATGQRVTLRCSPRSGDLSVYWYQQSLDQGLQFLIQYYNGEERAKGNILERFSAQQFPDLHSELNLSSLELGDSALYFCASSPNIYPLDTQYFGPGTRLTVL.

This chain connects TRBV11-2 to TRBJ2-5, with D possibly matching TRBD2 (6 bases). Trimming removed 5 bases from V and 9 bases from J, with 10 bases in between. Germline lookup yields CDR1 SGHAT and CDR2 FQNNGV. The CDR3 extends over 11 amino acids. CDR3 DNA sequence: TGTGCCAGCAGCGCCGGGGAGGCCCAGTACTTC. Encoded protein: CASSAGEAQYF.

This clone occurred once. The chain joins TRBV20-1 to TRBJ2-7; D possibly corresponds to TRBD2 (7 bases). The CDR3 spans 11 residues. The germline V and J ends were trimmed by 6 bases and 5 bases, with 11 bases remaining between them. The V gene's germline CDR1 is DFQATT and CDR2 SNEGSKA (reference sequence). CDR3 DNA: TGCAGTGCCCGGGGGGCAGACGAGCAGTACTTC. Residues: CSARGADEQYF.

The chain recombines TRBV19 with TRBJ1-2; no reliable D call. CDR1 and CDR2 (germline): LNHDA, SQIVND (reference sequence). The CDR3 contains 13 residues. V gave up 3 bases and J gave up 8 bases, with 13 bases separating them. The CDR3 DNA is TGTGCCAGTAGTATGCGGGAGGGTCACGGCTACACCTTC. Its protein is CASSMREGHGYTF.

This chain uses TRBV5-1 with TRBJ2-3, with TRBD2 matching over 9 bases. Trimming took 4 bases from V and 4 from J; bases not matched to a gene: 10. The germline V gene encodes CDR1 SGHRS and CDR2 YFSETQ. CDR3 length: 16 residues. The CDR3 is CASSLLASGVADTQYF. Here the CDR3 DNA reads TGCGCCAGCAGCCTGCTGGCTAGCGGGGTGGCAGATACGCAGTATTTT.

This sequence joins TRBV13 and TRBJ2-7; D remains ambiguous. This CDR3 has 12 residues. V was cut by 4 bases and J by 0 bases, with 4 bases left in between. The germline CDR1 and CDR2 sequences are PRHDT and FYEKMQ (reference sequence). CDR3 loop: CASSSSSYEQYF. CDR3 nucleotide sequence: TGTGCCAGCAGCTCGAGCTCCTACGAGCAGTACTTC.

The V gene is TRBV19, the J gene TRBJ1-3; no clear D. Trimming shortened V by 2 bases and J by 0 bases, and 11 bases separated the two germline ends. Per germline, CDR1 LNHDA and CDR2 SQIVND (reference sequence). This CDR3 region has 16 residues. CDR3 protein: CASSIRSGDSGNTIYF. The CDR3 nucleotides are TGTGCCAGTAGTATACGGTCCGGTGACTCTGGAAACACCATATATTTT.

This rearrangement joins TRBV18 to TRBJ1-5; TRBD1 aligns across 7 bases. Germline CDR1 and CDR2: KGHSH and LQKENI. The CDR3 is 15 residues long. V was clipped by 5 bases and J by 5 bases; unmatched bases: 9. The CDR3 spells CASSYGYRGDQPQHF. CDR3 in DNA: TGTGCCAGCTCATACGGTTACAGGGGAGATCAGCCCCAGCATTTT.

The chain uses TRBV5-1 and TRBJ2-7; 10 nucleotides match TRBD1. Germline V gives CDR1 SGHRS, CDR2 YFSETQ. CDR3 size: 13 residues. Trimming took 4 bases from V and 4 from J; bases not matched to a gene: 2. The CDR3 bases are TGCGCCAGCAGCAAGGGACAGGGGTACGAGCAGTACTTC. Its translation is CASSKGQGYEQYF.

This clone has more than one count but fewer than ten. The J gene is TRBJ1-1, the V gene TRBV29-1; 10 bases line up with TRBD1. Trimming removed 7 bases from V and 1 base from J; junction bases left unmatched: 0. Per the germline V gene, CDR1 is SQVTM and CDR2 is ANQGSEA. The CDR3 length is 12 residues. The CDR3 DNA reads TGCAGCGGACAGGGGGCGAACACTGAAGCTTTCTTT. This encodes CSGQGANTEAFF.

In nucleotides, the CDR3 is TGCGCCAGCAGCCTCGGACAGGGGGCAACTAATGAAAAACTGTTTTTT. It is translated as CASSLGQGATNEKLFF. This chain joins TRBV4-3 and TRBJ1-4; TRBD1 agrees at 10 bases. Unmatched junction bases numbered 2, after V lost 4 bases and J lost 0 bases. Germline CDR1 reads LGHNA; CDR2 reads YSLEER. The CDR3 has 16 residues.

This clone occurred once. The V gene is TRBV11-2, the J gene TRBJ2-1; TRBD2 aligns across 8 bases. The V gene end was trimmed by 1 base and the J gene end by 2 bases; junction bases not matched to a gene: 1. The CDR3 is 15 residues long. The germline V gene has CDR1 SGHAT and CDR2 FQNNGV. In DNA, the CDR3 is TGTGCCAGCAGCTTAGCGGGAGGGCCCTACAATGAGCAGTTCTTC. Translated: CASSLAGGPYNEQFF.

The CDR3 is CASSDGQAFFGYTF. In nucleotides, the CDR3 is TGTGCCAGCAGTGATGGACAGGCGTTCTTTGGCTACACCTTC. This chain uses TRBV6-5 with TRBJ1-2; 7 nucleotides agree with TRBD1. V was pared by 5 bases and J by 7 bases, with 10 bases of the junction left unmatched. Germline V gives CDR1 MNHEY, CDR2 SVGAGI. The CDR3 has 14 amino acids.

The genes are TRBV5-4 and TRBJ2-3, with 15 bases fitting TRBD2. The CDR3 totals 18 residues. CDR1 and CDR2 from the germline V gene are SGHNT and YYREEE (reference sequence). J was trimmed by 2 bases and V by 2 bases; bases with no gene match: 6. CDR3 sequence reads: CASSLGLAGGPVTDTQYF. In DNA, the CDR3 is TGTGCCAGCAGCTTAGGACTAGCGGGAGGGCCGGTCACAGATACGCAGTATTTT. Full variable domain (remainder filled in from reference TRBV5-4 and TRBJ2-3): ETGVTQSPTHLIKTRGQQVTLRCSSQSGHNTVSWYQQALGQGPQFIFQYYREEENGRGNFPPRFSGLQFPNYSSELNVNALELDDSALYLCASSLGLAGGPVTDTQYFGPGTRLTVL.

The chain combines TRBV18 with TRBJ1-3, with TRBD1 matching 7 bases. V was clipped by 1 base and J by 0 bases; unmatched bases: 12. In germline, CDR1 is KGHSH, CDR2 LQKENI. This CDR3 contains 19 residues. Here the CDR3 DNA reads TGTGCCAGCTCACCACTTGCTTCAGGGGGGAAAGGCTCTGGAAACACCATATATTTT. It encodes CASSPLASGGKGSGNTIYF. Combining the CDR3 with reference TRBV18 and TRBJ1-3 gives the whole variable domain NAGVMQNPRHLVRRRGQEARLRCSPMKGHSHVYWYRQLPEEGLKFMVYLQKENIIDESGMPKERFSAEFPKEGPSILRIQQVVRGDSAAYFCASSPLASGGKGSGNTIYFGEGSWLTVV.

CDR3 nucleotide sequence: TGCGCCAGCAGCCGCGGGACAGGGGAGTCCCTAGGCAATCAGCCCCAGCATTTT. It encodes CASSRGTGESLGNQPQHF. The rearrangement uses TRBV4-1 and TRBJ1-5, with 10 positions matching TRBD1. The CDR3 covers 18 residues. Germline V CDR1 and CDR2: MGHRA, YSYEKL. J gave up 2 bases and V 4 bases, and 11 bases lay outside the gene matches.

This rearrangement joins TRBV7-2 to TRBJ1-1; D gene ambiguous. The CDR3 has 15 amino acids. CDR1 SGHTA and CDR2 FQGNSA come from the germline V gene. Trimming left V 5 bases short and J 5 bases short, with 18 bases between. CDR3 DNA: TGTGCCAGCAGCCCGCGGGCGGGCCCAAGGACTGAAGCTTTCTTT. This translates into CASSPRAGPRTEAFF. The variable domain in full, with the rest retrieved from reference TRBV7-2 and TRBJ1-1, is GAGVSQSPSNKVTEKGKDVELRCDPISGHTALYWYRQSLGQGLEFLIYFQGNSAPDKSGLPSDRFSAERTGGSVSTLTIQRTQQEDSAVYLCASSPRAGPRTEAFFGQGTRLTVV.

The CDR3 loop reads CASSLARVLSPGNTIYF. Written as DNA, the CDR3 is TGTGCCAGCAGCTTAGCGCGGGTTTTGAGCCCTGGAAACACCATATATTTT. The chain uses TRBV7-8 and TRBJ1-3; D unclear. The CDR3 contains 17 residues. Germline V gene sequence: CDR1 SGHVS, CDR2 FQNEAQ. V lost 0 bases and J lost 2, with 14 bases in between.

The chain is built from TRBV5-8 and TRBJ1-5; TRBD1 might be the D (5 bases). The CDR3 loop spans 15 amino acids. Trimming pared 6 bases from V and 0 bases from J, leaving 13 bases between. CDR1 is SGHTS, CDR2 YDEGEE, per germline. The DNA of the CDR3 is TGTGCCAGCAACCCGACAGTTTTTAGCAATCAGCCCCAGCATTTT. Protein product: CASNPTVFSNQPQHF.

The CDR3 spells CASSPLETQYF. The CDR3 DNA follows: TGTGCCAGCAGTCCTCTCGAGACCCAGTACTTC. This sequence joins TRBV25-1 and TRBJ2-5; D not resolved. This CDR3 is built from 11 residues. Trimming left V 5 bases short and J 5 bases short, with 6 bases between. Germline V gene sequence: CDR1 MGHDK, CDR2 SYGVNS. The full variable domain, completed using reference TRBV25-1 and TRBJ2-5, is EADIYQTPRYLVIGTGKKITLECSQTMGHDKMYWYQQDPGMELHLIHYSYGVNSTEKGDLSSESTVSRIRTEHFPLTLESARPSHTSQYLCASSPLETQYFGPGTRLLVL.